Each of the 25 T cell receptor beta chains below was sequenced from the same sample in a study of patients and donors after allogeneic stem cell transplantation. Via MiXCR, TCRdb re-called the RT-PCR reads, giving one row per CDR3 protein. The data contain hundreds of thousands of distinct CDR3 sequences, about a sixth of them singletons. Sequencing was performed on blood, either unsorted or a sorted T cell fraction (not recorded which). The receptors shown here come from a human donor who was either an allogeneic HSCT recipient or a stem cell or donor lymphocyte infusion donor (not recorded which). It is not recorded whose cells these are; they may come from a transplant donor.

In this sample, this clonotype turned up many times. This chain links TRBV12-3 or TRBV12-4 with TRBJ1-2; 9 nucleotides line up with TRBD1. The CDR3 consists of 14 residues. J lost 7 bases, V lost 4 bases, and 7 bases had no gene match. The CDR3 loop is CASSSRTGVSGYTF. In DNA form, the CDR3 reads TGTGCCAGCAGTTCAAGGACAGGGGTTTCTGGCTACACCTTC.

J is TRBJ2-2 and V is TRBV7-9; tentatively, D is TRBD1 (6 bases). The length of the CDR3 is 14 residues. The V end was cut by 10 bases, the J end by 6 bases, with 18 bases between. CDR1 is SEHNR and CDR2 is FQNEAQ in the germline V gene (reference sequence). This CDR3 reads CATRPGEVSGELFF. The CDR3 DNA reads TGTGCCACAAGACCAGGGGAAGTTTCCGGGGAGCTGTTTTTT.

This clonotype was picked up a small number of times. The rearrangement joins TRBV12-3 or TRBV12-4 to TRBJ1-2; a possible D gene is TRBD1 (6 bases). The CDR3 totals 14 residues. V gave up 3 bases and J gave up 8 bases, with 16 bases separating them. CDR3 coding DNA: TGTGCCAGCAGTTTCCGGGGGCTGGGTGGAGGCTACACCTTC. This sequence encodes CASSFRGLGGGYTF.

This clonotype was seen repeatedly, ten times or more. The chain combines TRBV29-1 with TRBJ1-5, with 8 bases matching TRBD1. There are 12 residues in the CDR3. Trimming took 6 bases from V and 6 from J; bases not matched to a gene: 4. From germline, CDR1 is SQVTM and CDR2 ANQGSEA. CDR3 bases: TGCAGCGTCAGACAGGGGACTCAGCCCCAGCATTTT. This encodes CSVRQGTQPQHF.

This clonotype was counted between two and nine times. The chain joins TRBV30 to TRBJ2-1, with 8 nucleotides matching TRBD2. Per germline, CDR1 GTSNPN and CDR2 SVGIG (reference sequence). The junction had 13 bases not matched to a gene; V was cut back by 1 base and J by 5 bases. The CDR3 is made up of 17 amino acids. CDR3 protein: CAWSASLSAGADNEQFF. The CDR3 nucleotides read TGTGCCTGGAGTGCCTCTCTCTCAGCGGGAGCGGACAATGAGCAGTTCTTC.

In its sample, this clonotype was seen a few times. The genes are TRBV20-1 and TRBJ2-2; D gene uncertain. V lost 1 base and J lost 0, with 12 bases in between. The germline V gene encodes CDR1 DFQATT and CDR2 SNEGSKA (reference sequence). This CDR3 comprises 16 residues. The CDR3 coding sequence is TGCAGTGCTAGAGCTAGGGCTTTTTCGAACACCGGGGAGCTGTTTTTT. Translation: CSARARAFSNTGELFF.

This clonotype was seen a handful of times. The gene calls are TRBV7-9 and TRBJ1-6, with D maybe TRBD1 (5 bases). Per the germline V gene, CDR1 is SEHNR and CDR2 is FQNEAQ (reference sequence). CDR3 size: 16 residues. Between the trimmed V and J ends, which lost 5 bases and 5 bases, there was a span of 16 bases. Here the CDR3 reads CASSPLRWGNNSPLHF. CDR3 nucleotide sequence: TGTGCCAGCAGCCCCCTACGGTGGGGGAATAATTCACCCCTCCACTTT.

This clonotype showed up just a few times. The chain is built from TRBV12-3 or TRBV12-4 and TRBJ1-5, with D hard to call. V lost 6 bases and J lost 0, with 12 bases in between. The CDR3 spans 15 residues. The CDR3 spells CASSGGWHSNQPQHF. DNA for the CDR3: TGTGCCAGCAGCGGCGGATGGCATAGCAATCAGCCCCAGCATTTT.

The chain carries TRBV12-3 or TRBV12-4 and TRBJ2-5; D may be TRBD2 (5 bases). The CDR3 covers 13 residues. With 0 bases removed from V and 7 bases from J, the gap between germline ends came to 9 bases. CDR3 sequence: CASSLAPSRTQYF. The CDR3 region has the DNA TGTGCCAGCAGTTTAGCGCCTAGCAGGACCCAGTACTTC.

This rearrangement joins TRBV5-1 to TRBJ1-1; D gene unclear. The V gene's germline CDR1 is SGHRS and CDR2 YFSETQ. The CDR3 covers 15 residues. V gave up 8 bases and J gave up 5 bases, with 22 bases separating them. The chain's CDR3 is CARRNTKSPSTEAFF. CDR3 nucleotide sequence: TGCGCCAGACGAAACACAAAATCTCCTAGTACTGAAGCTTTCTTT.

The chain uses TRBV24-1 and TRBJ1-4; a possible D gene is TRBD1 (6 bases). V was trimmed by 6 bases and J by 6 bases, leaving 16 bases between them. CDR1 is KGHDR and CDR2 is SFDVKD in the germline V gene. The CDR3 loop spans 15 amino acids. The CDR3 DNA is TGTGCCACCAGTATACACAGGGCTGGTTATGAAAAACTGTTTTTT. Translating gives CATSIHRAGYEKLFF.

This chain uses TRBV27 with TRBJ2-1; TRBD2 matches 8 bases. The J segment lost 2 bases and the V segment lost 3 bases, leaving 12 bases of the junction unmatched. The CDR3 loop spans 18 amino acids. From germline, CDR1 is MNHEY and CDR2 SMNVEV (reference sequence). The CDR3 nucleotides are TGTGCCAGCAGTTTTGCTCTAGGTAGCGGGGAACCCTACAATGAGCAGTTCTTC. Amino acids: CASSFALGSGEPYNEQFF.

This sequence joins TRBV28 and TRBJ1-1, with 9 bases that match TRBD1. The CDR3 contains 13 residues. CDR1 is MDHEN and CDR2 is SYDVKM in the germline V gene. V gave up 7 bases and J gave up 5 bases; unmatched junction bases: 5. CDR3 DNA: TGTGCCAGCAAGGACAGGGGTAATACTGAAGCTTTCTTT. It yields the protein CASKDRGNTEAFF.

On this clonotype itself: The conserved phenylalanine or tryptophan normally closing the CDR3 is absent here, so this likely arose from a read error. J is TRBJ2-3 and V is TRBV10-3; D not certain. Germline V gene lookup returns CDR1 ENHRY and CDR2 SYGVKD. Deletions cut 7 bases from V and 5 bases from J, with 10 bases between. This CDR3 region has 12 residues. The DNA for the CDR3 is TGTGCCATCAAAGACTCGGGAGATACGCAGTATTGT. It codes for CAIKDSGDTQYC.

This clonotype was observed a few times. The V and J genes are TRBV10-3 and TRBJ2-3; 10 bases are shared with TRBD1. This CDR3 spans 12 amino acids. Unmatched junction bases numbered 5, after V lost 6 bases and J lost 11 bases. Germline-derived CDR1 and CDR2 are ENHRY and SYGVKD. Here the CDR3 DNA reads TGTGCCATCAGGGAAGGACAGGGGGAGCAGTATTTT. Translating it yields CAIREGQGEQYF.

This clonotype was counted a few times. The DNA for the CDR3 is TGCGCCAGCAGCTTGGGATTAGACAGGGCCTCGCCCCTCCACTTT. Its translation: CASSLGLDRASPLHF. The chain is built from TRBV5-1 and TRBJ1-6, with 7 bases identical to TRBD1. The junction had 10 bases not matched to a gene; V was cut back by 0 bases and J by 13 bases. Per the germline V gene, CDR1 is SGHRS and CDR2 is YFSETQ. This CDR3 region has 15 residues.

The chain recombines TRBV6-1 with TRBJ2-3; no clear D. The ends were cut back, 2 bases at V and 7 bases at J, with 13 bases in the middle. The CDR3 length is 14 residues. CDR1 and CDR2 (germline): MNHNS, SASEGT. Here the CDR3 DNA reads TGTGCCAGCAGTGAATCTGCAGGCTGGTATACGCAGTATTTT. Residues: CASSESAGWYTQYF.

The chain combines TRBV6-1 with TRBJ2-3; TRBD2 might be the D (5 bases). The length of the CDR3 is 14 residues. Germline V gives CDR1 MNHNS, CDR2 SASEGT. The V gene lost 10 bases and the J gene lost 0 bases, with 14 bases spanning the gap. CDR3 amino acids: CAIWELPSTDTQYF. CDR3 bases: TGTGCCATTTGGGAGTTACCCAGCACAGATACGCAGTATTTT.

The genes are TRBV6-5 and TRBJ2-5; no reliable D call. Germline loops: CDR1 MNHEY, CDR2 SVGAGI. V was pared by 5 bases and J by 4 bases, with 8 bases between. CDR3 length: 12 amino acids. The CDR3 here is CASSGVGETQYF. The CDR3 nucleotides are TGTGCCAGCAGTGGAGTGGGAGAGACCCAGTACTTC.

The V gene is TRBV9, the J gene TRBJ2-1; 10 bases are shared with TRBD2. Germline loops: CDR1 SGDLS, CDR2 YYNGEE. The V and J ends lost 4 bases and 7 bases, in that order; junction bases with no gene match: 8. The CDR3 has 15 amino acids. The CDR3 DNA reads TGTGCCAGCAGCCCGATGGGTAGCGGGAGGAATGAGCAGTTCTTC. Translated, it gives CASSPMGSGRNEQFF.

CDR3 nucleotide sequence: TGTGCCACCAGCAGAGAGATGACAGGGATCTACAATGAGCAGTTCTTC. This codes for CATSREMTGIYNEQFF. V gene TRBV15 combines with J gene TRBJ2-1; TRBD1 aligns across 7 bases. This CDR3 has 16 residues. The germline gives CDR1 LNHNV, CDR2 YYDKDF (reference sequence). V trimming: 0 bases; J trimming: 3 bases; junction bases outside the gene matches: 5.

This clonotype has ten or more counts. The chain is built from TRBV6-4 and TRBJ2-3; TRBD2 aligns across 8 bases. The length of the CDR3 is 15 residues. Trimming removed 5 bases from V and 0 bases from J; junction bases left unmatched: 4. The germline CDR1 and CDR2 sequences are MRHNA and SNTAGT. CDR3 DNA: TGTGCCAGCAGTCGTAGCGGGACCAGCACAGATACGCAGTATTTT. Translated, it gives CASSRSGTSTDTQYF.

This clonotype occurred many times. The rearrangement uses TRBV7-9 and TRBJ2-7; 8 nucleotides match TRBD1. Germline V gives CDR1 SEHNR, CDR2 FQNEAQ (reference sequence). The CDR3 spans 17 residues. V shed 5 bases and J 0 bases; nucleotides not matched to a gene: 12. CDR3: CASSLSRTGLSSYEQYF. The CDR3 DNA sequence: TGTGCCAGCAGCCTGTCCCGGACAGGGCTTAGCTCCTACGAGCAGTACTTC.

The chain has TRBV12-3 or TRBV12-4 and TRBJ2-1; TRBD2 aligns across 10 bases. This CDR3 has 18 residues. With V trimmed by 7 bases and J by 0 bases, 12 bases remained unmatched. The CDR3 loop is CASTLNSGRALSYNEQFF. CDR3 DNA: TGTGCCAGCACCCTTAACAGCGGGAGGGCCCTCTCCTACAATGAGCAGTTCTTC.

This clonotype has more than one count but fewer than ten. The chain carries TRBV5-1 and TRBJ1-1, with 8 bases identical to TRBD1. This CDR3 is built from 14 residues. The V gene end was trimmed by 4 bases and the J gene end by 5 bases; junction bases not matched to a gene: 7. From germline, CDR1 is SGHRS and CDR2 YFSETQ. The CDR3 nucleotides are TGCGCCAGCAGCCACGACAGGGGTCGGACTGAAGCTTTCTTT. Encoded protein: CASSHDRGRTEAFF.